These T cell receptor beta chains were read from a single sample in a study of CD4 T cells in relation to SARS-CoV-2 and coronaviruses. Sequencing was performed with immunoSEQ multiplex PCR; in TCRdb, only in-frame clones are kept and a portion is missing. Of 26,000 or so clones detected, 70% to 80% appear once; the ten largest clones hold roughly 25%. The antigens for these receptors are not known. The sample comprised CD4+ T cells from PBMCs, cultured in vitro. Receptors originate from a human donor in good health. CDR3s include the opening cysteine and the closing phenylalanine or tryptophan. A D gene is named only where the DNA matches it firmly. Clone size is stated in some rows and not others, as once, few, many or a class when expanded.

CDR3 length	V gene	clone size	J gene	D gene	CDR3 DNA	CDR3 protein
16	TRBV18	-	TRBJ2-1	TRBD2	TGTGCCAGCTCACCGGATGGACTAGCGGGGTACAATGAGCAGTTCTTC	CASSPDGLAGYNEQFF
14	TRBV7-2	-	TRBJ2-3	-	TGTGCCAGCAGCTTAGTCGGGGGCACAGATACGCAGTATTTT	CASSLVGGTDTQYF
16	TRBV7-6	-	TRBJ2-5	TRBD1	TGTGCCAGCAGCTTAACAGGGGGCGGCCTACTCGAGACCCAGTACTTC	CASSLTGGGLLETQYF
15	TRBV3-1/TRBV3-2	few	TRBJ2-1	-	TGTGCCAGCAGCCAAGATGTGGCTAGCGTCGCTGAGCAGTTCTTC	CASSQDVASVAEQFF
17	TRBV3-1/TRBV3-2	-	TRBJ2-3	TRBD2	TGTGCCAGCAGCCAAACAAAAGCGGGGATGGGCACAGATACGCAGTATTTT	CASSQTKAGMGTDTQYF
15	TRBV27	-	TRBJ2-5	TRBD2	TGTGCCAGCAGTTTTAACGGGAGGGCCCAAGAGACCCAGTACTTC	CASSFNGRAQETQYF
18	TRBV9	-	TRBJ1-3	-	TGTGCCAGCAGCGTTGGTTGGGAAAGCCGTCGCTCTGGAAACACCATATATTTT	CASSVGWESRRSGNTIYF
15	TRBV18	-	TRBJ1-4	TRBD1	TGTGCCAGCTCACGGGCAGGGGGGACTAATGAAAAACTGTTTTTT	CASSRAGGTNEKLFF
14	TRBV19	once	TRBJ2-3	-	TGTGCCAGTAGTTTCGGACAGAATTCAGATACGCAGTATTTT	CASSFGQNSDTQYF
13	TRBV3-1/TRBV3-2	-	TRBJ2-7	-	TGTGCCAGCAGCCAAGTTGTATCCTACGAGCAGTACTTC	CASSQVVSYEQYF
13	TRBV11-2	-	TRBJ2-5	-	TGTGCCAGCAGCTCCTTAGGGGAAGAGACCCAGTACTTC	CASSSLGEETQYF
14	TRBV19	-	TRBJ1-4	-	TGTGCCAGTAGTCACGGCAGTATGGGTGAAAAACTGTTTTTT	CASSHGSMGEKLFF
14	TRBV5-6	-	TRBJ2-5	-	TGTGCCAGCAGCCTGATATCATACGCGCGGTCCCAGTACTTC	CASSLISYARSQYF
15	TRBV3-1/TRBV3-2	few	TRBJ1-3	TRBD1	TGTGCCAGCAGCCAATCTGGGACAGCCGGAAACACCATATATTTT	CASSQSGTAGNTIYF
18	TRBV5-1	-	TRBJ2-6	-	TGCGCCAGCAGCTTCTTATATAGTCAGAGCTCTGGGGCCAACGTCCTGACTTTC	CASSFLYSQSSGANVLTF
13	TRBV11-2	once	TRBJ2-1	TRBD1	TGTGCCAGCAGCTCAAGACAGGGGGGAGAGCAGTTCTTC	CASSSRQGGEQFF
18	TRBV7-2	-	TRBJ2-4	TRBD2	TGTGCCAGCAGCACCCGTAGCGGGCTAAGTCTAGCCAAAAACATTCAGTACTTC	CASSTRSGLSLAKNIQYF
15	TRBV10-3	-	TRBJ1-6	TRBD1	TGTGCCATCAACAAAGACAGGGATAAGAATTCACCCCTCCACTTT	CAINKDRDKNSPLHF
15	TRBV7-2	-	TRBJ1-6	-	TGTGCCAGCAGCAACCGACAGGAGGGTGTTTCACCCCTCCACTTT	CASSNRQEGVSPLHF
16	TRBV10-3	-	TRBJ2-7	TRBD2	TGTGCCATCAACGCACTAGCGGGAGGGCCTAGCTACGAGCAGTACTTC	CAINALAGGPSYEQYF
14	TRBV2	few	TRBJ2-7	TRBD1	TGTGCCAGCATTAACAGGGGTAGATCCTACGAGCAGTACTTC	CASINRGRSYEQYF
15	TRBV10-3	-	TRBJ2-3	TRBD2	TGTGCCATCTCGAAGACTAGCGGGAACACAGATACGCAGTATTTT	CAISKTSGNTDTQYF
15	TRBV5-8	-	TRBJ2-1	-	TGTGCCAGCAGCTGGGACATTAGCTCCTACAATGAGCAGTTCTTC	CASSWDISSYNEQFF
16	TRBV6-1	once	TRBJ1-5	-	TGTGCCAGCAGTGATAGCTGGGCGGATAGCAATCAGCCCCAGCATTTT	CASSDSWADSNQPQHF
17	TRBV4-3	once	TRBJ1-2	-	TGCGCCAGCAGCCAAGATCACGGAGGCGCCGCTAACTATGGCTACACCTTC	CASSQDHGGAANYGYTF
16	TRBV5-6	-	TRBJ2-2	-	TGTGCCAGCAGTTGGGGGCGGACGGGGTACACCGGGGAGCTGTTTTTT	CASSWGRTGYTGELFF
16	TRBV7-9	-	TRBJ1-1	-	TGTGCCAGCAGCTGGCGCGATGCAGGGTCGAGGACTGAAGCTTTCTTT	CASSWRDAGSRTEAFF
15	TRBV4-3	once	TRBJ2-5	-	TGCGCCAGCAGCCAAGTGTGGACAATGGAAGAGACCCAGTACTTC	CASSQVWTMEETQYF
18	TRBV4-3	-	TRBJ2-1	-	TGCGCCAGCAGCCAAGACGTCTTCACAATCCGCTCCTACAATGAGCAGTTCTTC	CASSQDVFTIRSYNEQFF
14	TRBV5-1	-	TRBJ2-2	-	TGCGCCAGCAGCTTCGGAGGGAATACCGGGGAGCTGTTTTTT	CASSFGGNTGELFF
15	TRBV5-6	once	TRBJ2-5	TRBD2	TGTGCCAGCAGCTTTAGTGGGAGGGCCGTTGAGACCCAGTACTTC	CASSFSGRAVETQYF
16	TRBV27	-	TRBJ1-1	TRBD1	TGTGCCAGCAGTTCTGGGACAGCATCGATGACGACTGAAGCTTTCTTT	CASSSGTASMTTEAFF
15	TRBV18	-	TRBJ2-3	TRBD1	TGTGCCAGCTCACCACTGGGACAGGGGACAGATACGCAGTATTTT	CASSPLGQGTDTQYF
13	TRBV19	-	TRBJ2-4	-	TGTGCCACCGAGGGGCGTGGCAAAAACATTCAGTACTTC	CATEGRGKNIQYF
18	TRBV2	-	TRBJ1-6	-	TGTGCCAGCAGTGTTGAGGGGAGAGGGAGCTCCTATAATTCACCCCTCCACTTT	CASSVEGRGSSYNSPLHF
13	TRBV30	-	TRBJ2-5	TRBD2	TGTGCCTGGGGAGCGGGAGTTCGGGAGACCCAGTACTTC	CAWGAGVRETQYF
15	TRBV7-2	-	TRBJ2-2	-	TGTGCCAGCAGCTTAGCGGGAGCGGACACCGGGGAGCTGTTTTTT	CASSLAGADTGELFF
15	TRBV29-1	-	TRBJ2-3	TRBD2	TGCAGCACCCTGAGGCTAGCGGGGGGAGCGGATACGCAGTATTTT	CSTLRLAGGADTQYF
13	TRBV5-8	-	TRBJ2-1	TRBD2	TGTGCCAGCAGGACTAGCGGGGGGGCTGAGCAGTTCTTC	CASRTSGGAEQFF
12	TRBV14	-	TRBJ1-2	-	TGTGCCAGCAGCCGCCGGAACTATGGCTACACCTTC	CASSRRNYGYTF
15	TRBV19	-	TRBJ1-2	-	TGTGCCAGTAGTCCAACCGGGACGGATTTTTATGGCTACACCTTC	CASSPTGTDFYGYTF
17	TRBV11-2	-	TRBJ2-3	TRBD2	TGTGCCAGCAGCTTAGGGCCTAGCGGGAGCGGAGCAGATACGCAGTATTTT	CASSLGPSGSGADTQYF
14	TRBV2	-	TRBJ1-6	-	TGTGCCAGCAGGGCCGGGACGGACAATTCACCCCTCCACTTT	CASRAGTDNSPLHF
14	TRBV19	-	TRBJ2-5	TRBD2	TGTGCCAGTAGTACGGGTAGCGGGCAAGAGACCCAGTACTTC	CASSTGSGQETQYF
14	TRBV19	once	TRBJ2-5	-	TGTGCCAGTAGTACACCATTCACCCAAGAGACCCAGTACTTC	CASSTPFTQETQYF
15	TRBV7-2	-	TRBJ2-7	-	TGTGCCAGCAGCAAGGGTCTGTCGACCTCCTACGAGCAGTACTTC	CASSKGLSTSYEQYF
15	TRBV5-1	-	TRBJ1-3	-	TGCGCCAGCAGCTTGGCAGTCGGGTCTGGAAACACCATATATTTT	CASSLAVGSGNTIYF
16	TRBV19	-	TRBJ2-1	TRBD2	TGTGCCAGTAGTGCTCTCCTAGCGGGAGGGCCTGGTGAGCAGTTCTTC	CASSALLAGGPGEQFF
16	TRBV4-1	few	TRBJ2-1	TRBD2	TGCGCCAGCAGCCAAGTTCCCCTAGCGGAGTACAATGAGCAGTTCTTC	CASSQVPLAEYNEQFF
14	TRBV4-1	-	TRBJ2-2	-	TGCGCCAGCAGCCTTCTAGCTTGGACCGGGGAGCTGTTTTTT	CASSLLAWTGELFF
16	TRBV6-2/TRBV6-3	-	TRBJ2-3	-	TGTGCCAGCAGTTACGGCGCGGGGAGAAGCACAGATACGCAGTATTTT	CASSYGAGRSTDTQYF